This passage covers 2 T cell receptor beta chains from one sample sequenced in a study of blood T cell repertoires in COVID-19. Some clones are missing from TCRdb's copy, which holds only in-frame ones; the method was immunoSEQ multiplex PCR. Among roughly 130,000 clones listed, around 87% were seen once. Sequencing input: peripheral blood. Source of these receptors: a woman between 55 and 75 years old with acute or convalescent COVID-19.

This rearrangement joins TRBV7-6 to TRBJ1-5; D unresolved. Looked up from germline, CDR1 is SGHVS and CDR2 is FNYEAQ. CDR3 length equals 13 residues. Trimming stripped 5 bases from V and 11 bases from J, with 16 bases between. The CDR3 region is CASSLQEGSTQHF. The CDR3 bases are TGTGCCAGCAGCCTTCAGGAGGGCAGCACCCAGCATTTT.

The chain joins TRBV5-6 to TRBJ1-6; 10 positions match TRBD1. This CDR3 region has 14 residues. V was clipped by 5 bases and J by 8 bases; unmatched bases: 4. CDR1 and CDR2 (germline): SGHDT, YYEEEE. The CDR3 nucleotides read TGTGCCAGCAGTCTGACAGGGGGCGATTCACCCCTCCACTTT. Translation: CASSLTGGDSPLHF.